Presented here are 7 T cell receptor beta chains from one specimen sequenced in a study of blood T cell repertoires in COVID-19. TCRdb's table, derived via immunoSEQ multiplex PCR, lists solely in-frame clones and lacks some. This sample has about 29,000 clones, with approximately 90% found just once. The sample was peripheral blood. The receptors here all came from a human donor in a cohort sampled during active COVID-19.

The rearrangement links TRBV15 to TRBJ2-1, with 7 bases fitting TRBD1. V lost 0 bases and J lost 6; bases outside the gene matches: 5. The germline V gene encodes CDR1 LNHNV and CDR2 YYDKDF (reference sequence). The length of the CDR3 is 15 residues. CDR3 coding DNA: TGTGCCACCAGCAGAGATGACAGGGCCTTCAATGAGCAGTTCTTC. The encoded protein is CATSRDDRAFNEQFF.

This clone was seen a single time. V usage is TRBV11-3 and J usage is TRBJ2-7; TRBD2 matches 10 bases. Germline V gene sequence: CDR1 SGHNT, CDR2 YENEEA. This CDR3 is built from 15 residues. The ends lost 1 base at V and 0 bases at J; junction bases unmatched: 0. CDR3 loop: CASSLASGGSYEQYF. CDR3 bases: TGTGCCAGCAGCTTAGCTAGCGGGGGCTCCTACGAGCAGTACTTC.

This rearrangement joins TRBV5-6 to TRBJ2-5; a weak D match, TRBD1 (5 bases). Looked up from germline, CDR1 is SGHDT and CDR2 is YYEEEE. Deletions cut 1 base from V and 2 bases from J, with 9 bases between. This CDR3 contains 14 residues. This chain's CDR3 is CASSLTGLQETQYF. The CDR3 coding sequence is TGTGCCAGCAGCTTGACAGGCCTTCAAGAGACCCAGTACTTC.

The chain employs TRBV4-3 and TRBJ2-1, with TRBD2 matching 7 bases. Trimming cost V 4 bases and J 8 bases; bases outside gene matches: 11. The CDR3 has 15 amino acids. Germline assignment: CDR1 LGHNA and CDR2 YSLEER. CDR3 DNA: TGCGCCAGCAGCCCGGACGACGGGGAGGGAGATGAGCAGTTCTTC. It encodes CASSPDDGEGDEQFF.

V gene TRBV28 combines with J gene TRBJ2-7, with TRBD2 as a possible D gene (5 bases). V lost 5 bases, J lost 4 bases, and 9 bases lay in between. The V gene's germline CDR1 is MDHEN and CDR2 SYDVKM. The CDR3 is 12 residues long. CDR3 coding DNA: TGTGCCAGCAGTGTTCGGGGTTACGAGCAGTACTTC. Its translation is CASSVRGYEQYF.

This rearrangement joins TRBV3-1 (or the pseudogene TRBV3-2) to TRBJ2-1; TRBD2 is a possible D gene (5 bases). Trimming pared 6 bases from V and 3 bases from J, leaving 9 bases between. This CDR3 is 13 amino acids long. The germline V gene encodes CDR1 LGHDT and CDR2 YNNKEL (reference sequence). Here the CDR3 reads CASSGADYNEQFF. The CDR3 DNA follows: TGTGCCAGCAGTGGAGCGGACTACAATGAGCAGTTCTTC.

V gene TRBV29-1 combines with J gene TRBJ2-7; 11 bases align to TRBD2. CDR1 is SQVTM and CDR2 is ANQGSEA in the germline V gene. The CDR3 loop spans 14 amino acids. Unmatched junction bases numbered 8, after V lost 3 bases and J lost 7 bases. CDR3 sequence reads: CSVDLSGGAGEQYF. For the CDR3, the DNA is TGCAGCGTTGACCTTAGCGGGGGGGCCGGGGAGCAGTACTTC.